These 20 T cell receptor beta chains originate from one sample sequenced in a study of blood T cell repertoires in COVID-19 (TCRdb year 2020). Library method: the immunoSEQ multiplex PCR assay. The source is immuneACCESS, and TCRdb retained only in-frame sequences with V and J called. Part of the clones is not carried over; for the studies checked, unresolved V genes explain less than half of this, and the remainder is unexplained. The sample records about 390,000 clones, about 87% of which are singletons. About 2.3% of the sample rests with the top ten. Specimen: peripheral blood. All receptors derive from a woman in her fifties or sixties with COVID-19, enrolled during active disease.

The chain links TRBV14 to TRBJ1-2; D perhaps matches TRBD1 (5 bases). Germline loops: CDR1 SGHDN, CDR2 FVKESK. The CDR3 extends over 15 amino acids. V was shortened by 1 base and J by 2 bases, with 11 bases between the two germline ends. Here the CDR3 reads CASSQVAGGNYGYTF. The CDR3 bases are TGTGCCAGCAGCCAAGTTGCGGGGGGAAACTATGGCTACACCTTC.

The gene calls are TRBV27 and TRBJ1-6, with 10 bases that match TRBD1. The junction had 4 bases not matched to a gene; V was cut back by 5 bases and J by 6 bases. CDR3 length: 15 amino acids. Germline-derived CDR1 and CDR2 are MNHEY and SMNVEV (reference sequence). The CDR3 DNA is TGTGCCAGCAGTATAGACAGGGGGCGTAATTCACCCCTCCACTTT. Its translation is CASSIDRGRNSPLHF.

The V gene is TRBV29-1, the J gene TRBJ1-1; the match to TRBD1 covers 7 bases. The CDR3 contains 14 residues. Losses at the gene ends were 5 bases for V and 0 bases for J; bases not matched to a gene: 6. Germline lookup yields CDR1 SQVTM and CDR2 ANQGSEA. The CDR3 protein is CSVRQGVMNTEAFF. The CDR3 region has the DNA TGCAGCGTTAGACAGGGCGTAATGAACACTGAAGCTTTCTTT.

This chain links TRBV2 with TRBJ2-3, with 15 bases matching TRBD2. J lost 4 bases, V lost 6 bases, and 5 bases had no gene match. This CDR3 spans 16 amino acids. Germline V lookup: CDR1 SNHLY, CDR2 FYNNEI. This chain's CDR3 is CASRKGLAGGPDTQYF. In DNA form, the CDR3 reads TGTGCCAGCAGGAAGGGACTAGCGGGGGGACCAGATACGCAGTATTTT.

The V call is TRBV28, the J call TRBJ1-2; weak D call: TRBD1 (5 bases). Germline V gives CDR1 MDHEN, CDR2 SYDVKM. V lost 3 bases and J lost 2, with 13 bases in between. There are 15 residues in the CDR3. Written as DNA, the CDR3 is TGTGCCAGCAGTTTGGGGACTGGGTGGAACTATGGCTACACCTTC. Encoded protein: CASSLGTGWNYGYTF.

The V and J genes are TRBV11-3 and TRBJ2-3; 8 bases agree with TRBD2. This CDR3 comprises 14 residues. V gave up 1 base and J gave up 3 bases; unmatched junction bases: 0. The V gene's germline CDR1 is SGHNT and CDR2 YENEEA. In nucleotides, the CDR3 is TGTGCCAGCAGCTTAGCGGGGGGGACAGATACGCAGTATTTT. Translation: CASSLAGGTDTQYF.

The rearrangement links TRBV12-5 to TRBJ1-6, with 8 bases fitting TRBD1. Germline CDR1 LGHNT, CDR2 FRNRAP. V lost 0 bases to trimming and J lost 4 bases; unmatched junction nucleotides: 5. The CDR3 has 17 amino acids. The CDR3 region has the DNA TGTGCTAGTGGTTTGGTAGTCGGGACAGGTTATAATTCACCCCTCCACTTT. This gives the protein CASGLVVGTGYNSPLHF.

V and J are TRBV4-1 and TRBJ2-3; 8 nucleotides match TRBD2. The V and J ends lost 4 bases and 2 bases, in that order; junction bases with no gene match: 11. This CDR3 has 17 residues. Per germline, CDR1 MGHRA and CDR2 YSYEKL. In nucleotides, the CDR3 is TGCGCCAGCAGCCCCGGGGGCGGGGGGAGCTACACAGATACGCAGTATTTT. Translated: CASSPGGGGSYTDTQYF.

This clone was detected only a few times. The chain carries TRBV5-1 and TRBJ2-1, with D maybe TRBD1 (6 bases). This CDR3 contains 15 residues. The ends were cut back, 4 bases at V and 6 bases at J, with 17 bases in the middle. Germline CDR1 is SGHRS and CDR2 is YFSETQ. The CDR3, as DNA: TGCGCCAGCAGCGAAGCTTGGACAGAGGTCAATGAGCAGTTCTTC. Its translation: CASSEAWTEVNEQFF.

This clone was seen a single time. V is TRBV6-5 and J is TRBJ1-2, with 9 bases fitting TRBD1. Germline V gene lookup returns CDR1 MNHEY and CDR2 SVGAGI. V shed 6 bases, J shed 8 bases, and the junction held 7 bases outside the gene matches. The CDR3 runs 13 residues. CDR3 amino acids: CASRDRGPQGYTF. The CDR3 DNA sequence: TGTGCCAGCAGGGACAGGGGCCCGCAAGGCTACACCTTC.

CDR3 sequence: CASSPGGAYGYTF. CDR3 nucleotides: TGTGCCAGCAGCCCCGGCGGGGCCTATGGCTACACCTTC. V is TRBV7-3 and J is TRBJ1-2; tentatively, D is TRBD1 (5 bases). Germline CDR1 SGHTA, CDR2 FQGTGA. The V end lost 5 bases, the J end lost 4 bases, and 11 bases lay between the germline ends. The CDR3 consists of 13 residues.

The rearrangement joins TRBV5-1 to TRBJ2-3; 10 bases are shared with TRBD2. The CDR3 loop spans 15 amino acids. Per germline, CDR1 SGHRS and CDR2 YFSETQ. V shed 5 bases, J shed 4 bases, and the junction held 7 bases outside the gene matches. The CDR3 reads CASRGNSGGSDTQYF. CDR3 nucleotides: TGCGCCAGCAGAGGGAATAGCGGGGGGTCAGATACGCAGTATTTT.

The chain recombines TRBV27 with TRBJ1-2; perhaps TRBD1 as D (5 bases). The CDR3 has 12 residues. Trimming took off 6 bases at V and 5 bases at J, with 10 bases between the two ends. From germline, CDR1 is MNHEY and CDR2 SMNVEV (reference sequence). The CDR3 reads CASRGDNYGYTF. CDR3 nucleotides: TGTGCCAGCAGAGGGGATAATTATGGCTACACCTTC.

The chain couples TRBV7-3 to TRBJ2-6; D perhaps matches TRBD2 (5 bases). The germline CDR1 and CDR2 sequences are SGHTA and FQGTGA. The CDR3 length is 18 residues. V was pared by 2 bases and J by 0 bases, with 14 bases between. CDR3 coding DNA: TGTGCCAGCAGCTTAGGGAGAGGGCGGAGCTCTGGGGCCAACGTCCTGACTTTC. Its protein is CASSLGRGRSSGANVLTF.

In DNA form, the CDR3 reads TGCGCCAGCAGCTTGGCCGGCGAACAGCTGAACACTGAAGCTTTCTTT. It yields the protein CASSLAGEQLNTEAFF. The chain joins TRBV5-1 to TRBJ1-1, with unresolved D. CDR1 and CDR2 from the germline V gene are SGHRS and YFSETQ. This CDR3 is 16 amino acids long. The V end lost 0 bases, the J end lost 0 bases, and 12 bases lay between the germline ends.

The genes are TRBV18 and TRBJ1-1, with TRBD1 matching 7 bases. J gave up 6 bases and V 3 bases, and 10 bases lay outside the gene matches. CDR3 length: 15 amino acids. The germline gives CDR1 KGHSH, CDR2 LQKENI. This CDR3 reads CASSPDRVGTSEAFF. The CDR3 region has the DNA TGTGCCAGCTCACCCGACAGGGTTGGAACGTCTGAAGCTTTCTTT.

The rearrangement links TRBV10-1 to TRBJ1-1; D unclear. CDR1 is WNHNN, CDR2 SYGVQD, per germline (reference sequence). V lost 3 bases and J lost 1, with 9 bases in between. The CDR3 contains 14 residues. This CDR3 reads CASSDDAGNTEAFF. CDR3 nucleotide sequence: TGCGCCAGCAGTGATGATGCCGGGAACACTGAAGCTTTCTTT.

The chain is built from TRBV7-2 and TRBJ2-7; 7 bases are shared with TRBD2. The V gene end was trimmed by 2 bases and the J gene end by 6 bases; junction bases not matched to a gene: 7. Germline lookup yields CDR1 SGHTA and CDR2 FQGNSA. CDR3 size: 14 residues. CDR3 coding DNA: TGTGCCAGCAGCTTAAAGTTCGGGGGGTTCGAGCAGTACTTC. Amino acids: CASSLKFGGFEQYF.

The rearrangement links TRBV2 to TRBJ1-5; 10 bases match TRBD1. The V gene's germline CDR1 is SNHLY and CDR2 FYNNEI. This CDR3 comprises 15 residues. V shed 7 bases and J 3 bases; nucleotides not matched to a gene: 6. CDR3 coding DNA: TGTGCCAGCAAAGGGACAGGGGCAATCAATCAGCCCCAGCATTTT. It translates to CASKGTGAINQPQHF.

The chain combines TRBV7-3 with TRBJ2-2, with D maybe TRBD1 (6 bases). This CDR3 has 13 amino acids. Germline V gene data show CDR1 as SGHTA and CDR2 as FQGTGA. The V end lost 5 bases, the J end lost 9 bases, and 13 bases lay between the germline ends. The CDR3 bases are TGTGCCAGCAGCCTAAAACAGGGAAGGGAGCTGTTTTTT. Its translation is CASSLKQGRELFF.